Listed below are T cell receptor beta chains from one sample, sequenced in a study of pediatric ulcerative colitis. Measured with immunoSEQ multiplex PCR; TCRdb has only the in-frame clones, and not every one. The sample lists more than 45,000 clones, 85% to 90% seen once, with 1.5% in the top ten. Sequences were obtained from blood. These receptors were taken from a boy between 10 and 17 years old who was a control in a study of pediatric ulcerative colitis. Both conserved end residues are part of each CDR3. The D gene is left open where the match is weak. Size is omitted from some rows. Given values are once, few, many or a class for expanded clones.

v_call	clone_size	cdr3_length	d_call	j_call	cdr3_nt	cdr3_aa
TRBV7-2	-	14	-	TRBJ2-7	TGTGCCAGCAGCCGTGACAGCTTTTCTTACGAGCAGTACTTC	CASSRDSFSYEQYF
TRBV5-4	-	14	-	TRBJ2-2	TGTGCCAGCAGCTCGGCGGAGGGTGCCGGGGAGCTGTTTTTT	CASSSAEGAGELFF
TRBV2	-	17	TRBD1	TRBJ2-2	TGTGCCAGCAGTGAAGAACGAGGACAGGCGAACACCGGGGAGCTGTTTTTT	CASSEERGQANTGELFF
TRBV9	-	14	-	TRBJ1-3	TGTGCCAGCAGCGTAGGAACAGAGGGAAACACCATATATTTT	CASSVGTEGNTIYF
TRBV10-2	-	15	-	TRBJ2-7	TGCGCCAGCAGTGAGATGGGGCGGGGGCCCTACGAGCAGTACTTC	CASSEMGRGPYEQYF
TRBV5-1	-	15	-	TRBJ2-5	TGCGCCAGCAGCTTGACCGTTGGGGGTATCGAGACCCAGTACTTC	CASSLTVGGIETQYF
TRBV6-1	-	15	TRBD1	TRBJ2-6	TGTGCCAGCAGGACAGGGATCTCTGGGGCCAACGTCCTGACTTTC	CASRTGISGANVLTF
TRBV7-2	-	13	-	TRBJ2-7	TGTGCCAGCAGCTTATTCAGTTCCTACGAGCAGTACTTC	CASSLFSSYEQYF
TRBV6-5	-	14	-	TRBJ1-2	TGTGCCAGCAGCCTTGGGGGGCCCGGCTACGGCTACACCTTC	CASSLGGPGYGYTF
TRBV28	few	16	TRBD1	TRBJ1-2	TGTGCCAGCAGTTTAAGCGTGGGACAGGGGAGCTATGGCTACACCTTC	CASSLSVGQGSYGYTF
TRBV4-3	-	13	-	TRBJ1-5	TGCGCCAGCAGCCAAGAACGGGATCAGCCCCAGCATTTT	CASSQERDQPQHF
TRBV28	-	17	TRBD1	TRBJ1-4	TGTGCCACCGGAAACTTTGGGACAGCCCTGGGAGGTGAAAAACTGTTTTTT	CATGNFGTALGGEKLFF
TRBV7-8	-	20	TRBD1	TRBJ2-7	TGTGCCAGCAGCACGCCTAACATCACAACCCCGGGACAGGGATGGTACGAGCAGTACTTC	CASSTPNITTPGQGWYEQYF
TRBV18	once	16	-	TRBJ2-1	TGTGCCAGCTCATCAAGGACAGTTACGACCTACAATGAGCAGTTCTTC	CASSSRTVTTYNEQFF
TRBV7-2	-	16	-	TRBJ2-2	TGTGCCAGCAGCTTAGTGGCGGGAAGGAACACCGGGGAGCTGTTTTTT	CASSLVAGRNTGELFF
TRBV5-1	-	15	-	TRBJ2-5	TGCGCCAGCAGGAACACGGGACTTTCGGGAGAGACCCAGTACTTC	CASRNTGLSGETQYF
TRBV27	-	14	-	TRBJ1-1	TGTGCCAGCAGTTTTCGATTCTTGGGCACTGAAGCTTTCTTT	CASSFRFLGTEAFF
TRBV7-2	-	19	TRBD2	TRBJ2-3	TGTGCCAGCAGCAGAAGGTGGCTAGCGGGGGGGCCCGACACAGATACGCAGTATTTT	CASSRRWLAGGPDTDTQYF
TRBV28	-	16	TRBD2	TRBJ2-1	TGTGCCAGCAGTGGGTCGACTAGCGCTTCCTACAATGAGCAGTTCTTC	CASSGSTSASYNEQFF
TRBV5-6	-	15	TRBD1	TRBJ2-3	TGTGCCAGCAGCCCGACAGGGTCTAGCACAGATACGCAGTATTTT	CASSPTGSSTDTQYF
TRBV19	-	15	TRBD1	TRBJ2-1	TGTGCCAGTAGGGACCCTGGGGAGGACAGGGGGCGCTGGATCTTC	CASRDPGEDRGRWIF
TRBV5-1	-	17	TRBD1	TRBJ2-7	TGCGCCAGCAGCTCAACGTGGGACAGGGTTGCAACCTACGAGCAGTACTTC	CASSSTWDRVATYEQYF
TRBV18	-	16	-	TRBJ1-3	TGTGCCAGCTCACCACTCACCAGCTTGGGAGGAAACACCATATATTTT	CASSPLTSLGGNTIYF
TRBV21-1	-	16	-	TRBJ2-5	TGTGCCAGCAGCAAAGTGGTCAGGGGGCGAGGAGAGACCCAGTACTTC	CASSKVVRGRGETQYF
TRBV2	-	16	-	TRBJ2-1	TGTGCCAGCAGGGAAAAAAGGGGGTTCAGGGTCAATGAGCAGTTCTTC	CASREKRGFRVNEQFF
TRBV10-2	once	13	-	TRBJ1-3	TGCGCCAGCTCTACCAGCTCTGGAAACACCATATATTTT	CASSTSSGNTIYF
TRBV10-3	-	13	-	TRBJ2-3	TGTGCCATCCGACAGATCAGCACAGATACGCAGTATTTT	CAIRQISTDTQYF
TRBV29-1	-	14	TRBD1	TRBJ1-6	TGCAGCGTCCGGGACAGAAGAGAAAATTCACCCCTCCACTTT	CSVRDRRENSPLHF
TRBV2	few	15	-	TRBJ1-5	TGTGCCAGCAGGGGTTCCTCAGGGGAGAGTCAGCCCCAGCATTTT	CASRGSSGESQPQHF
TRBV28	-	13	-	TRBJ2-1	TGTGCCAGCAGTTTATCTACCCCCATGGAGCAGTTCTTC	CASSLSTPMEQFF
TRBV29-1	-	13	-	TRBJ1-1	TGCAGCGTTGTGTTTAGCGGGAGCACTGAAGCTTTCTTT	CSVVFSGSTEAFF
TRBV5-1	once	13	TRBD1	TRBJ1-1	TGCGCCAGCAGCTTGACAGGGGACACTGAAGCTTTCTTT	CASSLTGDTEAFF
TRBV13	-	12	-	TRBJ2-7	TGTGCCAGCAGCTTATGGGCCACCGAGCAGTACTTC	CASSLWATEQYF
TRBV11-2	-	15	-	TRBJ2-5	TGTGCCAGCAGCTTAGAAACAGGGTTGGGAAAGACCCAGTACTTC	CASSLETGLGKTQYF
TRBV7-3	few	11	-	TRBJ1-2	TGTGCCAGCGGGAATGTGGAAGGCTACACCTTC	CASGNVEGYTF
TRBV5-1	few	13	-	TRBJ1-1	TGCGCCAGCAGCTTGACAGGGAACACTGAAGCTTTCTTT	CASSLTGNTEAFF
TRBV6-1	-	14	-	TRBJ1-2	TGTGCCAGTCTCTCGGGGGCTGAAGGCTATGGCTACACCTTC	CASLSGAEGYGYTF
TRBV2	-	14	-	TRBJ2-3	TGTGCCAGCAGAACCCCGCCAGAGACAGATACGCAGTATTTT	CASRTPPETDTQYF
TRBV10-1	once	22	-	TRBJ2-1	TGCGCCAGCAGTGAGTCGACCCTAATAAGCTGTAGGGGGGCCGGGCCCTACAATGAGCAGTTCTTC	CASSESTLISCRGAGPYNEQFF
TRBV28	-	15	-	TRBJ1-3	TGTGCCAGCAGTTTACCTCAGGGGAGGGGAAACACCATATATTTT	CASSLPQGRGNTIYF
TRBV19	-	13	-	TRBJ1-5	TGTGCCAGTAGTATCCCGTTGAATCAGCCCCAGCATTTT	CASSIPLNQPQHF
TRBV28	-	20	TRBD2	TRBJ2-2	TGTGCCAGCAGTTTATGGGGGCGGCTAGCGGGACGTTCGAACACCGGGGAGCTGTTTTTT	CASSLWGRLAGRSNTGELFF
TRBV2	few	14	-	TRBJ1-5	TGTGCCAGCAGTGGGGCAGGGGTTATGGCGCCCCAGCATTTT	CASSGAGVMAPQHF
TRBV5-5	-	8	TRBD1	TRBJ1-1	TGTGCCAGCAGCCAACAGGGGTTT	CASSQQGF
TRBV6-1	-	15	TRBD1	TRBJ1-2	TGTGCCAGCGAACCTGGTACCGGGACAGGGTATGGCTACACCTTC	CASEPGTGTGYGYTF
TRBV9	-	13	-	TRBJ2-1	TGTGCCAGCAGCGTAGAATTCCACAATGAGCAGTTCTTC	CASSVEFHNEQFF
TRBV6-1	-	12	-	TRBJ1-2	TGTGCCAGCAGTGAGTCAAGCTATGGCTACACCTTC	CASSESSYGYTF
TRBV4-1	few	18	-	TRBJ2-6	TGCGCCAGCAGCCAACTAGGGCAGGGAGTAGCTGGGGCCAACGTCCTGACTTTC	CASSQLGQGVAGANVLTF
TRBV6-6	-	13	-	TRBJ2-7	TGTGCCAGCAGTAAGCCCAAATTCTACGAGCAGTACTTC	CASSKPKFYEQYF
TRBV7-2	-	18	TRBD2	TRBJ2-4	TGTGCCAGCAGCTTCATATCTCACGGACTAGCGGGTGGGGACATTCAGTACTTC	CASSFISHGLAGGDIQYF
TRBV11-2	-	14	TRBD1	TRBJ1-5	TGTGCCAGCACCTTAGGGACAGGCAATCAGCCCCAGCATTTT	CASTLGTGNQPQHF
TRBV6-4	-	14	-	TRBJ1-3	TGTGCCAGCAGTTCGACTTACCCAGGAAACACCATATATTTT	CASSSTYPGNTIYF
TRBV19	-	16	-	TRBJ1-1	TGTGCCAGTAGTCTAAGGAACAGGGAGTACCCCACTGAAGCTTTCTTT	CASSLRNREYPTEAFF